These 27 T cell receptor beta chains were all obtained from the same sample, sequenced in a study of T cell repertoires in cytomegalovirus infection. Via MiXCR, TCRdb re-called the reads, giving one row per CDR3 protein. The sample yields some 680,000 distinct CDR3 sequences, less than 40% seen once. The sequenced sample was PBMCs. Receptor source: a human donor in good health (CMV status not recorded). Some clones in this sample may be carry-over from other donors' samples.

In its sample, this clonotype was seen a few times. The CDR3 DNA is TGTGCCAGCAGTTCAACCGGGACTAGCTTCTTCGAGCAGTACTTC. Protein sequence: CASSSTGTSFFEQYF. The chain has TRBV7-9 and TRBJ2-7; TRBD2 matches 9 bases. The CDR3 is 15 amino acids. Germline V gene lookup returns CDR1 SEHNR and CDR2 FQNEAQ (reference sequence). J gave up 6 bases and V 6 bases, and 12 bases lay outside the gene matches.

This clonotype was seen a handful of times. The V gene is TRBV12-3 or TRBV12-4, the J gene TRBJ1-1, with D tentatively TRBD1 (6 bases). The V and J ends lost 3 bases and 4 bases respectively, with 21 bases between them. This CDR3 contains 17 residues. The CDR3 coding sequence is TGTGCCAGCAGTTTCCCAGGGGCGAGAGTCATTGGCACTGAAGCTTTCTTT. Translation gives CASSFPGARVIGTEAFF.

This chain links TRBV6-6 with TRBJ2-3, with TRBD1 identical over 8 bases. The V gene end was trimmed by 4 bases and the J gene end by 2 bases; junction bases not matched to a gene: 8. CDR3 length: 16 amino acids. Germline V CDR1 and CDR2: MNHNY, SVGAGI (reference sequence). The CDR3 coding sequence is TGTGCCAGCAGTTTGCTCCTGACAGGGGTCACAGATACGCAGTATTTT. Protein: CASSLLLTGVTDTQYF.

V gene TRBV28 combines with J gene TRBJ2-5; D is perhaps TRBD1 or TRBD2 (6 bases each). The CDR3 is 16 amino acids. Germline CDR1 reads MDHEN; CDR2 reads SYDVKM. Trimming took off 5 bases at V and 4 bases at J, with 20 bases between the two ends. For the CDR3, the DNA is TGTGCCAGCAGTAGCCCATCGGGGGCGCAGGGAGAGACCCAGTACTTC. It codes for CASSSPSGAQGETQYF.

This clonotype was detected ten times or more. The chain recombines TRBV19 with TRBJ1-5, with TRBD1 identical over 10 bases. CDR3 length: 16 residues. Trimming removed 6 bases from V and 2 bases from J; junction bases left unmatched: 7. CDR1 LNHDA and CDR2 SQIVND come from the germline V gene (reference sequence). The CDR3 nucleotides are TGTGCCAGTAGGGGACAGGGGCCAATGGGCAATCAGCCCCAGCATTTT. Residues: CASRGQGPMGNQPQHF.

The chain links TRBV2 to TRBJ2-7, with 10 bases matching TRBD2. V lost 1 base to trimming and J lost 5 bases; unmatched junction nucleotides: 5. Germline lookup yields CDR1 SNHLY and CDR2 FYNNEI. The CDR3 has 15 amino acids. The CDR3, as DNA: TGTGCCAGCAGTGAAGGGGGACTAGCGTTGGACGAGCAGTACTTC. Its protein product is CASSEGGLALDEQYF.

There are a few counts of this clonotype. The V and J genes are TRBV30 and TRBJ2-1; perhaps D is TRBD1 or TRBD2 (5 bases each). The CDR3 is 15 residues long. Trimming stripped 1 base from V and 0 bases from J, with 10 bases between. Germline loops: CDR1 GTSNPN, CDR2 SVGIG (reference sequence). The CDR3 is CAWSEGTSSYNEQFF. The DNA of the CDR3 is TGTGCCTGGAGTGAAGGGACCAGCTCCTACAATGAGCAGTTCTTC. Looking up the rest from reference TRBV30 and TRBJ2-1 gives the full variable domain: SQTIHQWPATLVQPVGSPLSLECTVEGTSNPNLYWYRQAAGRGLQLLFYSVGIGQISSEVPQNLSASRPQDRQFILSSKKLLLSDSGFYLCAWSEGTSSYNEQFFGPGTRLTVL.

The V call is TRBV5-1, the J call TRBJ2-2; a weak D match, TRBD1 (5 bases). V was pared by 0 bases and J by 7 bases, with 13 bases between. This CDR3 is built from 15 residues. Germline CDR1 is SGHRS and CDR2 is YFSETQ. The chain's CDR3 is CASSLEQVHLGELFF. The DNA of the CDR3 is TGCGCCAGCAGCTTGGAACAGGTTCACCTCGGGGAGCTGTTTTTT.

This clonotype came up many times. The chain couples TRBV28 to TRBJ2-7; 9 nucleotides align to TRBD1. V dropped 6 bases and J dropped 7; count of bases not matched to a gene: 7. In germline, CDR1 is MDHEN, CDR2 SYDVKM. CDR3 length: 13 residues. CDR3 sequence reads: CASRAGTGNEQYF. The DNA of the CDR3 is TGTGCCAGCAGAGCCGGGACAGGGAATGAGCAGTACTTC.

This clonotype was counted a few times. The rearrangement joins TRBV5-6 to TRBJ2-3; 9 nucleotides agree with TRBD2. This CDR3 contains 15 residues. V lost 4 bases to trimming and J lost 2 bases; unmatched junction nucleotides: 5. Germline CDR1 reads SGHDT; CDR2 reads YYEEEE. The DNA of the CDR3 is TGTGCCAGCAGCCCCACTAGCGGGCTCACAGATACGCAGTATTTT. Translating it yields CASSPTSGLTDTQYF.

CDR3 DNA: TGTGCCAGCAGACCCGGTAGACTTGAGCCCCAGCATTTT. Translation: CASRPGRLEPQHF. The chain combines TRBV6-1 with TRBJ1-5; D gene unclear. V lost 6 bases and J 8 bases, leaving 14 bases between the germline ends. This CDR3 spans 13 amino acids. Germline CDR1 is MNHNS and CDR2 is SASEGT.

The CDR3 loop reads CSVEDGLRTGELFF. DNA for the CDR3: TGCAGCGTAGAGGACGGCCTGCGCACCGGGGAGCTGTTTTTT. The V gene is TRBV29-1, the J gene TRBJ2-2, with unresolved D. CDR1 and CDR2 from the germline V gene are SQVTM and ANQGSEA. Trimming removed 6 bases from V and 4 bases from J, with 15 bases in between. The CDR3 covers 14 residues.

The J gene is TRBJ2-4, the V gene TRBV7-3; possible D gene TRBD1, 5 bases. Trimming stripped 3 bases from V and 6 bases from J, with 12 bases between. Germline V gene data show CDR1 as SGHTA and CDR2 as FQGTGA. The CDR3 is 14 residues long. CDR3 coding DNA: TGTGCCAGCAGCTTCCAGGGTGCTGGAAACATTCAGTACTTC. It specifies CASSFQGAGNIQYF.

This rearrangement joins TRBV27 to TRBJ1-4, with D possibly matching TRBD1 (6 bases). The CDR3 totals 14 residues. Germline values: CDR1 MNHEY, CDR2 SMNVEV (reference sequence). V was shortened by 5 bases and J by 5 bases, with 12 bases between the two germline ends. The CDR3 region is CASSKTGQNEKLFF. The CDR3 bases are TGTGCCAGCAGTAAGACCGGACAGAATGAAAAACTGTTTTTT.

This clonotype was detected many times. This chain links TRBV7-2 with TRBJ2-1; 7 positions match TRBD2. Looked up from germline, CDR1 is SGHTA and CDR2 is FQGNSA. Trimming took 1 base from V and 7 from J; bases not matched to a gene: 7. CDR3 size: 15 residues. CDR3 loop: CASSLVGGTINEQFF. The CDR3 DNA reads TGTGCCAGCAGCTTAGTTGGAGGGACTATTAATGAGCAGTTCTTC.

The CDR3 nucleotides read TGTGCCATGCGGGACAAGAGCTCCTACGAGCAGTACTTC. Protein: CAMRDKSSYEQYF. This chain connects TRBV10-3 to TRBJ2-7; D might be TRBD1 or TRBD2, each matching 6 bases. CDR3 length: 13 amino acids. The V end was cut by 9 bases, the J end by 0 bases, with 12 bases between. The germline V gene encodes CDR1 ENHRY and CDR2 SYGVKD.

The chain couples TRBV5-1 to TRBJ1-1; D uncertain. The V gene's germline CDR1 is SGHRS and CDR2 YFSETQ. V lost 4 bases and J lost 6, with 16 bases in between. The CDR3 loop spans 14 amino acids. CDR3 residues: CASSPAAGLAEAFF. The CDR3 DNA follows: TGCGCCAGCAGCCCGGCGGCGGGTCTGGCTGAAGCTTTCTTT. The full variable domain, rest sourced from reference TRBV5-1 and TRBJ1-1, is KAGVTQTPRYLIKTRGQQVTLSCSPISGHRSVSWYQQTPGQGLQFLFEYFSETQRNKGNFPGRFSGRQFSNSRSEMNVSTLELGDSALYLCASSPAAGLAEAFFGQGTRLTVV.

This clonotype was seen a few times. The chain carries TRBV20-1 and TRBJ1-1; possible D gene TRBD1, 5 bases. The V gene's germline CDR1 is DFQATT and CDR2 SNEGSKA (reference sequence). This CDR3 is built from 14 residues. The germline V and J ends were trimmed by 4 bases and 1 base, with 13 bases remaining between them. CDR3 nucleotides: TGCAGTGCTATGGACAAACCGTCGAACACTGAAGCTTTCTTT. Translating gives CSAMDKPSNTEAFF.

In its sample, this clonotype was seen many times. The V call is TRBV7-2, the J call TRBJ2-1; D gene unclear. Germline-derived CDR1 and CDR2 are SGHTA and FQGNSA. Trimming removed 4 bases at V and 3 bases at J, with 4 bases between. The CDR3 covers 12 residues. As DNA, the CDR3 is TGTGCCAGCAGCTCCCACTACAATGAGCAGTTCTTC. Encoded protein: CASSSHYNEQFF.

This clonotype has only a few counts. J is TRBJ1-5 and V is TRBV28; tentative D call: TRBD1 (5 bases). Germline assignment: CDR1 MDHEN and CDR2 SYDVKM. With 2 bases removed from V and 2 bases from J, the gap between germline ends came to 19 bases. There are 18 residues in the CDR3. CDR3 loop: CASSLPQRGGWGNQPQHF. CDR3 coding DNA: TGTGCCAGCAGTTTACCCCAACGGGGGGGATGGGGCAATCAGCCCCAGCATTTT.

The CDR3 reads CATRDRSNTGELFF. The CDR3, as DNA: TGTGCCACCAGGGACAGGTCGAACACCGGGGAGCTGTTTTTT. The rearrangement links TRBV24-1 to TRBJ2-2; 7 positions agree with TRBD1. The CDR3 length is 14 residues. V lost 7 bases, J lost 0 bases, and 1 base stayed unmatched. Germline lookup yields CDR1 KGHDR and CDR2 SFDVKD.

Details on this clonotype: A much larger clonotype is one base distant, so this may be a read error. The chain couples TRBV7-2 to TRBJ1-1, with D possibly matching TRBD1 (6 bases). CDR3 size: 17 residues. Between the trimmed V and J ends, which lost 2 bases and 2 bases, there was a span of 18 bases. The V gene's germline CDR1 is SGHTA and CDR2 FQGNSA. The chain's CDR3 is CASSLTNTGSGNTEAFF. In DNA form, the CDR3 reads TGTGCCAGCAGCTTAACAAACACAGGGTCCGGAAACACTGAAGCTTTCTTT.

The chain is built from TRBV7-9 and TRBJ1-4, with a tentative D call TRBD1 (5 bases). This CDR3 is 16 amino acids long. Looked up from germline, CDR1 is SEHNR and CDR2 is FQNEAQ (reference sequence). V lost 1 base and J lost 4, with 13 bases in between. The CDR3, as DNA: TGTGCCAGCAGCTTAGGGGGCAGGCGCAATAATGAAAAACTGTTTTTT. Amino acid sequence: CASSLGGRRNNEKLFF.

In nucleotides, the CDR3 is TGTGCCAGCGCTGGGGGAACCACGGATACGCAGTATTTT. This encodes CASAGGTTDTQYF. The chain combines TRBV6-2 or TRBV6-3 with TRBJ2-3; D may correspond to TRBD1 or TRBD2 (5 bases each). The CDR3 has 13 residues. Germline CDR1 reads MNHEY; CDR2 reads SVGEGT. Deletions cut 8 bases from V and 6 bases from J, with 15 bases between.

In its sample, this clonotype was seen many times. This chain links TRBV6-1 with TRBJ2-5; 8 bases are shared with TRBD1. The CDR3 has 16 residues. Germline trimming cut 3 bases from V and 2 bases from J; bases unmatched to any gene: 8. The germline gives CDR1 MNHNS, CDR2 SASEGT. The CDR3 loop reads CASSEGLRGPQETQYF. The CDR3 DNA sequence: TGTGCCAGCAGTGAGGGCCTCAGGGGGCCACAAGAGACCCAGTACTTC.

The chain recombines TRBV28 with TRBJ2-7; D is uncertain. Germline V gene lookup returns CDR1 MDHEN and CDR2 SYDVKM. This CDR3 has 11 residues. The V end was cut by 5 bases, the J end by 5 bases, with 7 bases between. CDR3 DNA: TGTGCCAGCAGTGGGGTCGACGAGCAGTACTTC. Translating it yields CASSGVDEQYF.

The CDR3 DNA reads as TGCGCCAGCAGCCAGGCCTCACGTAGGGGGGCAGATACGCAGTATTTT. Translated, it gives CASSQASRRGADTQYF. The V call is TRBV4-1, the J call TRBJ2-3; D possibly uses TRBD1 or TRBD2 (6 bases each). CDR3 size: 16 residues. V was clipped by 3 bases and J by 4 bases, with 17 bases between them. Germline values: CDR1 MGHRA, CDR2 YSYEKL.